Listed below are T cell receptor beta chains from one sample, sequenced in a study of blood T cells in healthy people across ages. MiXCR was run by TCRdb on the 5' RACE reads, yielding one entry per CDR3 protein. The sample consists of 1.5 million to 2 million distinct CDR3 sequences, roughly 49% of them appearing once. Sequences were obtained from blood. All receptors derive from a middle-aged woman in good health. CDR3s include the opening cysteine and the closing phenylalanine or tryptophan. Each record gives: V gene, D gene, J gene, clone size, CDR3 protein, CDR3 DNA. The D gene is left open where the match is weak. Clone size, where shown, is once, few, many, or a class for clones that have expanded.

V: TRBV20-1
D: NA
J: TRBJ2-6
size: NA
CDR3: CSGSGLPGANVLTF
DNA: TGCAGTGGCTCCGGGTTACCTGGGGCCAACGTCCTGACTTTC

V: TRBV28
D: NA
J: TRBJ2-6
size: few
CDR3: CASSIYRRSGANVLTF
DNA: TGTGCCAGCAGTATATACAGGAGGTCTGGGGCCAACGTCCTGACTTTC

V: TRBV7-9
D: NA
J: TRBJ2-3
size: NA
CDR3: CASEMPGDITDTQYF
DNA: TGTGCCAGCGAGATGCCCGGGGATATCACAGATACGCAGTATTTT

V: TRBV28
D: TRBD1
J: TRBJ2-7
size: few
CDR3: CASSWTGANYEQYF
DNA: TGTGCCAGCAGTTGGACAGGGGCAAACTACGAGCAGTACTTC

V: TRBV20-1
D: TRBD1
J: TRBJ2-5
size: NA
CDR3: CSAITDRGRKTQYF
DNA: TGCAGTGCAATTACGGACAGGGGGAGGAAGACCCAGTACTTC

V: TRBV6-5
D: NA
J: TRBJ2-7
size: few
CDR3: CASSYSRQGYEQYF
DNA: TGTGCCAGCAGTTACTCGAGGCAGGGCTACGAGCAGTACTTC

V: TRBV7-2
D: NA
J: TRBJ1-5
size: few
CDR3: CASSLGGNLQPQHF
DNA: TGTGCCAGCAGCTTAGGCGGCAATCTCCAGCCCCAGCATTTT

V: TRBV27
D: TRBD2
J: TRBJ2-4
size: NA
CDR3: CASSPIKGTSRLNKNIQYF
DNA: TGTGCCAGCAGTCCCATTAAAGGGACTAGCAGGCTAAACAAAAACATTCAGTACTTC

V: TRBV28
D: TRBD1
J: TRBJ2-5
size: NA
CDR3: CASSITGGSGRETQYF
DNA: TGTGCCAGCAGCATTACAGGGGGATCGGGAAGGGAGACCCAGTACTTC

V: TRBV4-3
D: NA
J: TRBJ2-6
size: few
CDR3: CASSQPGVSGANVLTF
DNA: TGCGCCAGCAGCCAACCGGGCGTGTCTGGGGCCAACGTCCTGACTTTC

V: TRBV6-6
D: TRBD2
J: TRBJ2-1
size: NA
CDR3: CASAGRTSGRNEQFF
DNA: TGTGCCAGCGCGGGTCGGACTAGCGGGCGGAATGAGCAGTTCTTC

V: TRBV9
D: NA
J: TRBJ2-1
size: few
CDR3: CASSVEVGDGEQFF
DNA: TGTGCCAGCAGCGTAGAAGTAGGGGACGGTGAGCAGTTCTTC

V: TRBV14
D: TRBD1
J: TRBJ1-2
size: NA
CDR3: CASSQADRGHSGYTF
DNA: TGTGCCAGCAGCCAAGCGGACAGGGGGCACAGCGGCTACACCTTC

V: TRBV5-1
D: NA
J: TRBJ2-1
size: NA
CDR3: CASSAGSKGINEQFF
DNA: TGCGCCAGCAGCGCAGGGAGTAAGGGCATCAATGAGCAGTTCTTC

V: TRBV7-7
D: NA
J: TRBJ2-1
size: NA
CDR3: CASSLELFKGEQFF
DNA: TGTGCTAGCAGCTTAGAGTTATTCAAGGGTGAGCAGTTCTTC

V: TRBV20-1
D: TRBD2
J: TRBJ2-4
size: few
CDR3: CSAWTGTSDENIQYF
DNA: TGCAGTGCCTGGACCGGGACTAGCGACGAAAACATTCAGTACTTC

V: TRBV20-1
D: NA
J: TRBJ1-5
size: NA
CDR3: CSAPTDVSNQPQHF
DNA: TGCAGTGCACCAACGGACGTTAGCAATCAGCCCCAGCATTTT

V: TRBV7-6
D: NA
J: TRBJ2-3
size: NA
CDR3: CASSLTTTTDTQYF
DNA: TGTGCCAGCAGCTTAACTACGACTACCGATACGCAGTATTTT

V: TRBV6-2/TRBV6-3
D: NA
J: TRBJ2-1
size: few
CDR3: CASREPRDEQFF
DNA: TGTGCCAGCCGGGAGCCCAGGGATGAGCAGTTCTTC

V: TRBV7-7
D: NA
J: TRBJ2-5
size: NA
CDR3: CASSLGGASSQTQYF
DNA: TGTGCTAGCAGCTTAGGGGGAGCTAGCAGTCAGACCCAGTACTTC

V: TRBV10-2
D: TRBD1
J: TRBJ2-5
size: NA
CDR3: CASSEEGQGMETQYF
DNA: TGCGCCAGCAGTGAGGAGGGACAGGGGATGGAGACCCAGTACTTC

V: TRBV7-6
D: TRBD2
J: TRBJ2-5
size: NA
CDR3: CASSLALRGRARETQYF
DNA: TGTGCCAGCAGCTTAGCGCTCCGGGGGAGGGCTCGAGAGACCCAGTACTTC

V: TRBV4-2
D: NA
J: TRBJ2-2
size: NA
CDR3: CASSQIIGGATGELFF
DNA: TGTGCCAGCAGCCAAATAATAGGGGGGGCCACCGGGGAGCTGTTTTTT

V: TRBV18
D: NA
J: TRBJ2-3
size: NA
CDR3: CASPPGVTDTQYF
DNA: TGTGCCAGCCCACCAGGGGTTACAGATACGCAGTATTTT

V: TRBV9
D: NA
J: TRBJ2-6
size: NA
CDR3: CASSVSTAGANVLTF
DNA: TGTGCCAGCAGCGTCTCTACAGCCGGGGCCAACGTCCTGACTTTC

V: TRBV7-2
D: NA
J: TRBJ2-3
size: NA
CDR3: CATLWGGQLTFTDTQYF
DNA: TGTGCCACCCTCTGGGGGGGCCAACTTACCTTCACAGATACGCAGTATTTT

V: TRBV12-3/TRBV12-4
D: NA
J: TRBJ2-1
size: many
CDR3: CASSLGVSQFF
DNA: TGTGCCAGCAGTTTAGGGGTTTCGCAGTTCTTC

V: TRBV2
D: TRBD1
J: TRBJ2-7
size: once
CDR3: CASQQGLGDEQYF
DNA: TGTGCCAGTCAACAGGGGCTAGGAGACGAGCAGTACTTC

V: TRBV4-3
D: TRBD1
J: TRBJ1-1
size: NA
CDR3: CASSQDLGTGPNTEAFF
DNA: TGCGCCAGCAGCCAAGATCTCGGGACAGGCCCGAACACTGAAGCTTTCTTT

V: TRBV28
D: TRBD1
J: TRBJ2-1
size: NA
CDR3: CASSSADRGGEQFF
DNA: TGTGCCAGCAGTTCGGCGGACAGGGGGGGAGAGCAGTTCTTC

V: TRBV27
D: NA
J: TRBJ2-6
size: many
CDR3: CASRSSGANVLTF
DNA: TGTGCCAGCAGGAGCTCTGGGGCCAACGTCCTGACTTTC

V: TRBV5-1
D: NA
J: TRBJ1-1
size: NA
CDR3: CASSPAGAWTEAFF
DNA: TGCGCCAGCAGCCCGGCGGGGGCCTGGACTGAAGCTTTCTTT

V: TRBV2
D: NA
J: TRBJ2-1
size: few
CDR3: CASSPQGGPFNEQFF
DNA: TGTGCCAGCAGCCCACAGGGAGGTCCCTTCAATGAGCAGTTCTTC

V: TRBV5-6
D: NA
J: TRBJ1-6
size: NA
CDR3: CASSLFSTVYNSPLHF
DNA: TGTGCCAGCAGCCTCTTTAGTACAGTCTATAATTCACCCCTCCACTTT

V: TRBV5-5
D: NA
J: TRBJ2-1
size: NA
CDR3: CASSFSGSSSYDEQFF
DNA: TGTGCCAGCAGCTTCTCCGGGTCCAGCTCCTACGATGAGCAGTTCTTC

V: TRBV6-1
D: NA
J: TRBJ2-1
size: few
CDR3: CASSEGTSRSEQFF
DNA: TGTGCCAGCAGTGAAGGGACTTCACGGAGTGAGCAGTTCTTC

V: TRBV27
D: TRBD2
J: TRBJ2-1
size: few
CDR3: CASSLWGGYNEQFF
DNA: TGTGCCAGCAGCCTCTGGGGGGGATACAATGAGCAGTTCTTC

V: TRBV29-1
D: NA
J: TRBJ1-4
size: NA
CDR3: CSVAEGIAEKLFF
DNA: TGCAGCGTTGCAGAGGGAATCGCGGAAAAACTGTTTTTT

V: TRBV28
D: TRBD1
J: TRBJ2-1
size: few
CDR3: CASRFRQGTGQFF
DNA: TGTGCCAGCAGATTCCGACAGGGGACGGGGCAGTTCTTC

V: TRBV4-3
D: NA
J: TRBJ2-1
size: few
CDR3: CASSQVAANHNEQFF
DNA: TGCGCCAGCAGCCAAGTGGCGGCCAACCACAATGAGCAGTTCTTC

V: TRBV4-3
D: NA
J: TRBJ2-7
size: NA
CDR3: CASSRFMGVSYEQYF
DNA: TGCGCCAGCAGCCGGTTCATGGGAGTATCCTACGAGCAGTACTTC

V: TRBV28
D: NA
J: TRBJ1-2
size: NA
CDR3: CASSLVNTGVEGYTF
DNA: TGTGCCAGCAGTCTGGTCAATACCGGGGTGGAGGGCTACACCTTC

V: TRBV11-3
D: TRBD2
J: TRBJ2-1
size: NA
CDR3: CASSGTSGFNEQFF
DNA: TGTGCCAGCAGCGGGACTAGCGGGTTTAATGAGCAGTTCTTC

V: TRBV24-1
D: TRBD1
J: TRBJ2-5
size: NA
CDR3: CATKTGGLEETQYF
DNA: TGTGCCACCAAGACAGGGGGCTTAGAGGAGACCCAGTACTTC

V: TRBV25-1
D: TRBD2
J: TRBJ2-1
size: NA
CDR3: CASSEGGGDEQFF
DNA: TGTGCCAGCAGTGAAGGGGGGGGAGATGAGCAGTTCTTC

V: TRBV7-2
D: TRBD2
J: TRBJ2-5
size: NA
CDR3: CASSLGASSGGEETQYF
DNA: TGTGCCAGCAGCTTAGGGGCGTCTAGCGGGGGGGAAGAGACCCAGTACTTC

V: TRBV29-1
D: NA
J: TRBJ2-5
size: once
CDR3: CSVMGDETQYF
DNA: TGCAGCGTGATGGGAGATGAGACCCAGTACTTC

V: TRBV4-1
D: NA
J: TRBJ2-3
size: NA
CDR3: CASSQDLRASAADTQYF
DNA: TGCGCCAGCAGCCAAGATCTAAGGGCTAGCGCGGCAGATACGCAGTATTTT

V: TRBV9
D: TRBD1
J: TRBJ1-2
size: NA
CDR3: CASSVATDGQGGTF
DNA: TGTGCCAGCAGCGTAGCCACAGATGGACAGGGCGGCACCTTC